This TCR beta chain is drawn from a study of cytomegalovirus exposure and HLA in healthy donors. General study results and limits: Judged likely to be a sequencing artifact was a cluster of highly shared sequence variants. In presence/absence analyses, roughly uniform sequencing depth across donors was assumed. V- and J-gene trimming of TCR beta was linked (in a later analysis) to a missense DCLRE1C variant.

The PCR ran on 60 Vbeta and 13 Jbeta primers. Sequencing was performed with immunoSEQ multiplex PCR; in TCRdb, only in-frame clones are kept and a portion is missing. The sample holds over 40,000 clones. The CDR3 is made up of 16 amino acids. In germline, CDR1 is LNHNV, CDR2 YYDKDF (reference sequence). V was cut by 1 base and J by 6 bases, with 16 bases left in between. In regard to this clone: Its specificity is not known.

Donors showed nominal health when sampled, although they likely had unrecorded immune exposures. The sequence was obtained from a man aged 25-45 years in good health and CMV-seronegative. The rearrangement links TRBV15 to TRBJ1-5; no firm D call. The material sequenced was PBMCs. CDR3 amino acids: CATSRVSDRGSQPQHF. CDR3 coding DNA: TGTGCCACCAGCAGAGTATCAGACCGGGGAAGTCAGCCCCAGCATTTT.